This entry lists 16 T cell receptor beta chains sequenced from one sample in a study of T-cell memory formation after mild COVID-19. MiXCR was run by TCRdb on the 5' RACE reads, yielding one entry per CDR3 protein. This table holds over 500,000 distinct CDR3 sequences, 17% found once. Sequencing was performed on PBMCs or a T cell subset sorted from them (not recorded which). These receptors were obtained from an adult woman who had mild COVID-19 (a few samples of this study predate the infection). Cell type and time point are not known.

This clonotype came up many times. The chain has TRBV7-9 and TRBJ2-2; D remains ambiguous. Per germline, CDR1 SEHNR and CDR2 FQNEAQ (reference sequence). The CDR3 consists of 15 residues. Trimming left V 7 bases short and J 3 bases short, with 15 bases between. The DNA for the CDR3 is TGTGCCAGCACTCTTGAGTCTACTCACACCGGGGAGCTGTTTTTT. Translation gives CASTLESTHTGELFF.

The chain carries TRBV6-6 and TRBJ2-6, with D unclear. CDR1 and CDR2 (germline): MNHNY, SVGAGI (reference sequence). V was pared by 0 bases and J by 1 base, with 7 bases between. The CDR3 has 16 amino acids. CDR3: CASSYSSRSGANVLTF. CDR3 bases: TGTGCCAGCAGTTACTCCTCTCGGTCTGGGGCCAACGTCCTGACTTTC.

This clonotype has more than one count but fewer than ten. CDR3 sequence reads: CASSPRLPDRLGLTEYF. The CDR3 DNA sequence: TGTGCCAGCAGCCCCCGCCTCCCGGACAGGCTTGGCTTGACGGAGTACTTC. V and J are TRBV7-8 and TRBJ2-7; TRBD1 matches at 7 bases. The CDR3 extends over 17 amino acids. Trimming took 5 bases from V and 11 from J; bases not matched to a gene: 24. Germline V gene lookup returns CDR1 SGHVS and CDR2 FQNEAQ.

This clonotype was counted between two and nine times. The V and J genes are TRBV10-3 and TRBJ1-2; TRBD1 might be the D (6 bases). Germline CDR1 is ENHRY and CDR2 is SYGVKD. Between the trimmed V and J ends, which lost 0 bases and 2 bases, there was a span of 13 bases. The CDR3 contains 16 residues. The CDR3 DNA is TGTGCCATCAGTGAGTCATCTAGACAGGAGAACTATGGCTACACCTTC. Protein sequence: CAISESSRQENYGYTF.

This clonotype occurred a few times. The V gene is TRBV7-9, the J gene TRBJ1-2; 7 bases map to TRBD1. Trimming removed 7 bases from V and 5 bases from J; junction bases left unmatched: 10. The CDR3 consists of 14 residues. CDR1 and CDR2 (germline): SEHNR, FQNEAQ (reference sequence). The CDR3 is CASTLSGGGYGYTF. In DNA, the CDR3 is TGTGCCAGCACCCTATCAGGGGGGGGGTATGGCTACACCTTC. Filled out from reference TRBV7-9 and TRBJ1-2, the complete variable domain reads DTGVSQNPRHKITKRGQNVTFRCDPISEHNRLYWYRQTLGQGPEFLTYFQNEAQLEKSRLLSDRFSAERPKGSFSTLEIQRTEQGDSAMYLCASTLSGGGYGYTFGSGTRLTVV.

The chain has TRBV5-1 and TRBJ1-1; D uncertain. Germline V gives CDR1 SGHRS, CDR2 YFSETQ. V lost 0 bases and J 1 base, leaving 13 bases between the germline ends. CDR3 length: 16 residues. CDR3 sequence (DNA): TGCGCCAGCAGCTTGGCCGTCCAGGATCGGAACACTGAAGCTTTCTTT. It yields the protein CASSLAVQDRNTEAFF.

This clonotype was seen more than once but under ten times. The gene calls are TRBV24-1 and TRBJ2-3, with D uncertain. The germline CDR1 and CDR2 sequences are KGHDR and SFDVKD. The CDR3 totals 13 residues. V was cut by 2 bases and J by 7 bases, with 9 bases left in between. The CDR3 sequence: CATSDSEANTQYF. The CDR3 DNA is TGTGCCACCAGTGATTCCGAGGCTAATACGCAGTATTTT.

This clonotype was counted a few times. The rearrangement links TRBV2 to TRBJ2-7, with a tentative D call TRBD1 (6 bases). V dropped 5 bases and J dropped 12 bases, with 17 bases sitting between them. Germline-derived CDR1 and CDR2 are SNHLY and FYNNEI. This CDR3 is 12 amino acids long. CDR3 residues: CASSPGQAYGYF. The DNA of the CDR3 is TGTGCCAGCAGTCCGGGACAAGCCTATGGGTACTTC. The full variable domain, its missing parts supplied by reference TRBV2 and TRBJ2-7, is EPEVTQTPSHQVTQMGQEVILRCVPISNHLYFYWYRQILGQKVEFLVSFYNNEISEKSEIFDDQFSVERPDGSNFTLKIRSTKLEDSAMYFCASSPGQAYGYFGPGTRLTVT.

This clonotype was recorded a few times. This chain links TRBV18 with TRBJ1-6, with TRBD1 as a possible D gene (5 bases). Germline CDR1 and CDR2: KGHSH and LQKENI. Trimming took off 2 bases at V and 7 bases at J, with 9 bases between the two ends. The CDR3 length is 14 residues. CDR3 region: CASSPARQNSPLHF. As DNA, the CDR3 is TGTGCCAGCTCACCAGCTAGACAGAATTCACCCCTCCACTTT. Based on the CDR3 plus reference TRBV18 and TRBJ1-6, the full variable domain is NAGVMQNPRHLVRRRGQEARLRCSPMKGHSHVYWYRQLPEEGLKFMVYLQKENIIDESGMPKERFSAEFPKEGPSILRIQQVVRGDSAAYFCASSPARQNSPLHFGNGTRLTVT.

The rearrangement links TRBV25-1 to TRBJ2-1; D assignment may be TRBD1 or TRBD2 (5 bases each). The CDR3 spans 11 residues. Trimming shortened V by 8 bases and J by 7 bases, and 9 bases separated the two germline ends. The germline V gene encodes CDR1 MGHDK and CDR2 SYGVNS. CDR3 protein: CASGWGNEQFF. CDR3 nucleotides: TGTGCCAGCGGATGGGGGAATGAGCAGTTCTTC.

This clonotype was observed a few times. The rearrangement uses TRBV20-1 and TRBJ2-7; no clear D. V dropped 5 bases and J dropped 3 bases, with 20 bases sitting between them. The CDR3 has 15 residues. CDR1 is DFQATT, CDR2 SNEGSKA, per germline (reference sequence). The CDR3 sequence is CSAEAISPSSYEQYF. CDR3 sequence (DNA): TGCAGTGCTGAGGCAATCTCGCCCTCAAGCTACGAGCAGTACTTC.

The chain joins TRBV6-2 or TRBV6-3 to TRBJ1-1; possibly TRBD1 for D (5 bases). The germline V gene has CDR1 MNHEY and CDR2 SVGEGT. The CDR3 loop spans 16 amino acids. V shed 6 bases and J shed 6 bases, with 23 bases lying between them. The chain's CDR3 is CASRKLGDGRFPEAFF. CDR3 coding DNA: TGTGCCAGCAGAAAACTAGGGGATGGGAGGTTTCCTGAAGCTTTCTTT.

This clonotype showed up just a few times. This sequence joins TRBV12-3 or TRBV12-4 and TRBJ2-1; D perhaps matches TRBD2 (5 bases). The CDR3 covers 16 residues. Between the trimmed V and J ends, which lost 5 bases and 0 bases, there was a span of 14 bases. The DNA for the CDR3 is TGTGCCAGCAGTCGATTAGCGTCTATCTCCTACAATGAGCAGTTCTTC. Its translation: CASSRLASISYNEQFF.

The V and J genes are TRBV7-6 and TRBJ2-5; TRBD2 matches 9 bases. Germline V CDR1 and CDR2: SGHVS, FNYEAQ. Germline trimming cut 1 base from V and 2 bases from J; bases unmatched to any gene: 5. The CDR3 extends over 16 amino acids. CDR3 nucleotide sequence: TGTGCCAGCAGCTTAGAGAAGCTAGCGGGGCAAGAGACCCAGTACTTC. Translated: CASSLEKLAGQETQYF.

CDR3 sequence (DNA): TGCGCCAGCAGCTTAACAGGGGGCGCAGACACTGAAGCTTTCTTT. Its protein product is CASSLTGGADTEAFF. This sequence joins TRBV5-1 and TRBJ1-1; 9 bases map to TRBD1. Germline trimming cut 2 bases from V and 3 bases from J; bases unmatched to any gene: 5. Per germline, CDR1 SGHRS and CDR2 YFSETQ. The CDR3 totals 15 residues.

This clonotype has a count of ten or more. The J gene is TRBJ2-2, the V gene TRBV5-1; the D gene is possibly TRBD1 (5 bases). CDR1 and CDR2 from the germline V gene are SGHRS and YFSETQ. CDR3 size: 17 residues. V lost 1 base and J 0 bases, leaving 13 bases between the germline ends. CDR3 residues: CASSLKGAASNTGELFF. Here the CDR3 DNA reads TGCGCCAGCAGCTTGAAAGGGGCAGCTTCGAACACCGGGGAGCTGTTTTTT. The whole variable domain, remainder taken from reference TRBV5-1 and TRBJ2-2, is KAGVTQTPRYLIKTRGQQVTLSCSPISGHRSVSWYQQTPGQGLQFLFEYFSETQRNKGNFPGRFSGRQFSNSRSEMNVSTLELGDSALYLCASSLKGAASNTGELFFGEGSRLTVL.